Listed below are T cell receptor beta chains from one sample, sequenced in a study of beta chain features in type 1 diabetes. Profiled with immunoSEQ multiplex PCR; TCRdb holds only in-frame clones, not every one. The data show almost 350,000 clones, 9.3% seen once. Source material: central memory CD4+ T cells from blood. The receptors shown here come from a man aged 25 to 40 with type 1 diabetes. Both conserved end residues are part of each CDR3. A D gene is named only where the DNA matches it firmly. Not all rows give a size; the values are once, few, many and, for expanded clones, a class.

clone_size,v_call,j_call,d_call,cdr3_nt,cdr3_aa
few,TRBV29-1,TRBJ1-6,NA,TGCAGCGCTCGGTCTGGGGGCGCGTATTCACCCCTCCACTTT,CSARSGGAYSPLHF
NA,TRBV7-2,TRBJ1-5,TRBD1,TGTGCCAGCAGCTTAGCGCAGGGGGCGAAGAAGGATTTT,CASSLAQGAKKDF
few,TRBV25-1,TRBJ2-3,TRBD2,TGTGCCAGCAGTGAATCGCGGGGGGTGGGCACAGATACGCAGTATTTT,CASSESRGVGTDTQYF
NA,TRBV19,TRBJ2-5,NA,TGTGCCAGTGCCGGGACTCAGGCGGGACAAGAGACCCAGTACTTC,CASAGTQAGQETQYF
few,TRBV19,TRBJ1-2,NA,TGTGCCACCGGGGACGGGACTTACTATGGCTACACCTTC,CATGDGTYYGYTF
NA,TRBV9,TRBJ1-4,TRBD1,TGTGCCAGCAGCGTCACAGGGGGGTCCGGTGAAAAACTGTTTTTT,CASSVTGGSGEKLFF
few,TRBV5-1,TRBJ2-3,NA,TGCGCCAGCAGCTTGGAAGGTGGCCAGGGACCCACCACAGATACGCAGTATTTT,CASSLEGGQGPTTDTQYF
NA,TRBV28,TRBJ1-4,TRBD1,TGTGCCAGCAGTCACCGGGGACAGGGTAAAGAAAAACTGTTTTTT,CASSHRGQGKEKLFF
few,TRBV7-2,TRBJ2-7,NA,TGTGCCAGCAGTCGTCAGGGCTACGAGCAGTACTTC,CASSRQGYEQYF
NA,TRBV5-6,TRBJ2-7,NA,TGTGCCAGCAGCTTGGGGGGACCGGTCATGAGAGAGCAGTACTTC,CASSLGGPVMREQYF
few,TRBV19,TRBJ1-6,TRBD1,TGTGCCAGTAGTTTTGGGACAGGGCGGAATTCACCCCTCCACTTT,CASSFGTGRNSPLHF
NA,TRBV5-1,TRBJ2-1,TRBD1,TGCGCCAGCAGCTTGCAGGGGGATGAGCAGTTCTTC,CASSLQGDEQFF
NA,TRBV5-1,TRBJ1-6,NA,TGCGCCAGCAGCTTGGACTCCGGCTACTCCTATAATTCACCCCTCCACTTT,CASSLDSGYSYNSPLHF
NA,TRBV4-1,TRBJ1-2,NA,TGCGCCAGCAGCCCGGGGGACTATGGCTACACCTTC,CASSPGDYGYTF
many,TRBV25-1,TRBJ1-3,NA,TGTGCCAGCAGTGACCTAGGGGCAGGGGTAAACACCATATATTTT,CASSDLGAGVNTIYF
NA,TRBV4-1,TRBJ2-3,NA,TGCGCCAGCAGCCAAGAAACAGGCACAGATACGCAGTATTTT,CASSQETGTDTQYF
many,TRBV7-6,TRBJ2-7,NA,TGTGCCAGCAGCCCCTTCCCAAACAGGGCGGACGAGCAGTACTTC,CASSPFPNRADEQYF
NA,TRBV14,TRBJ1-1,NA,TGTGCCAGCACCCAGGGGATGAACACTGAAGCTTTCTTT,CASTQGMNTEAFF
NA,TRBV29-1,TRBJ2-3,NA,TGCAGCGTTGAAGGGGGGATCTCAGATACGCAGTATTTT,CSVEGGISDTQYF
NA,TRBV30,TRBJ1-1,TRBD1,TGTGCCTGGGGACAGGGAACTTACACTGAAGCTTTCTTT,CAWGQGTYTEAFF
NA,TRBV10-1,TRBJ2-3,NA,TGCGCCAGCAGTCCCCGAGGGCCTAGAGATACGCAGTATTTT,CASSPRGPRDTQYF
NA,TRBV5-6,TRBJ1-2,TRBD1,TGTGCCAGCAGCTCAACGGGACAGGGGACGTATGGCTACACCTTC,CASSSTGQGTYGYTF
few,TRBV6-5,TRBJ1-3,NA,TGTGCCACCAAGACACGCGGGAACACCATATATTTT,CATKTRGNTIYF
few,TRBV7-9,TRBJ1-5,NA,TGTGCCAGCAGATCCCGGATCCCGACATATAGCATTAGCAATCAGCCCCAGCATTTT,CASRSRIPTYSISNQPQHF
NA,TRBV7-2,TRBJ2-7,NA,TGTGCCAGCAGCTTAGGGGGCAGCGCCTACGAGCAGTACTTC,CASSLGGSAYEQYF
few,TRBV28,TRBJ2-7,TRBD2,TGTGCCAGCAGTTTACAGGCAGGGACTAGCACCCACTTC,CASSLQAGTSTHF
NA,TRBV30,TRBJ1-3,NA,TGTGCCTGGAGTGTACGGGAGCGCGCCTTACGGGGCACCATATATTTT,CAWSVRERALRGTIYF
few,TRBV27,TRBJ1-5,TRBD1,TGTGCCAGCAGTTCGGGACAGGGCAATCAGCCCCAGCATTTT,CASSSGQGNQPQHF
many,TRBV6-4,TRBJ2-3,NA,TGTGCCAGCAGTGACTCGAGCAGGGGGGACACAGATACGCAGTATTTT,CASSDSSRGDTDTQYF
few,TRBV30,TRBJ1-2,NA,TGTGCCTGGGGGGGACCCTATGGCTACACCTTC,CAWGGPYGYTF
many,TRBV14,TRBJ2-4,NA,TGTGCCAGCAGCTATACGGGGGACGCCAAAAACATTCAGTACTTC,CASSYTGDAKNIQYF
NA,TRBV19,TRBJ1-1,NA,TGTGCCAGTAGTTCGGCAGTAAACACTGAAGCTTTCTTT,CASSSAVNTEAFF
few,TRBV5-8,TRBJ2-7,TRBD1,TGTGCCAGCAGCTTGGGGCAGGACAGGCCCTTCTACGAGCAGTACTTC,CASSLGQDRPFYEQYF
NA,TRBV11-2,TRBJ2-3,NA,TGTGCCAGCAGCTTAGATGGAGGTACGCAGTATTTT,CASSLDGGTQYF
many,TRBV28,TRBJ2-5,NA,TGTGCCAGCAGATCTTCGGGGGCCGAGACCCAGTACTTC,CASRSSGAETQYF
few,TRBV7-2,TRBJ2-1,NA,TGTGCCAGCAGCTTAGCACCGGCAGACCAGCAGTTCTTC,CASSLAPADQQFF
once,TRBV6-5,TRBJ2-3,NA,TGTGCCAGCAGAGGGCCAGATACGCAGTATTTT,CASRGPDTQYF
few,TRBV2,TRBJ2-5,TRBD2,TGTGCTACCGATCAGCGGGGCGTCCAAGAGACCCAGTACTTC,CATDQRGVQETQYF
NA,TRBV27,TRBJ2-1,TRBD2,TGTGCCAGCAGTTTCGGGGGGACTCACAATGAGCAGTTCTTC,CASSFGGTHNEQFF
NA,TRBV6-4,TRBJ2-7,NA,TGTGCCAGCAGTGACTTTACAGGTTCCCGAGCCTACGAGCAGTACTTC,CASSDFTGSRAYEQYF
NA,TRBV6-6,TRBJ2-7,TRBD1,TGTGCCAGCAGGCCGGGACAGACTACCTACGAGCAGTACTTC,CASRPGQTTYEQYF
few,TRBV18,TRBJ2-6,NA,TGTGCCAGCTCATCCAACCCGGCCAACGTCCTGACTTTC,CASSSNPANVLTF
NA,TRBV11-2,TRBJ2-5,NA,TGTGCCAGCAGCTTACTCACGGGACCCCAAGAGACCCAGTACTTC,CASSLLTGPQETQYF
few,TRBV5-1,TRBJ2-1,NA,TGCGCCAGCAGCCCAGCGAGAGGGGAATACAATGAGCAGTTCTTC,CASSPARGEYNEQFF
NA,TRBV15,TRBJ2-7,TRBD2,TGTGCCACCAGCAGAGCCACCGTCAGCGGGGGGTTGTACGAGCAGTACTTC,CATSRATVSGGLYEQYF
few,TRBV12-5,TRBJ2-3,TRBD1,TGTGCTAGTGGTTTGGTACGGACAGGTTGGGGCACAGATACGCAGTATTTT,CASGLVRTGWGTDTQYF
NA,TRBV5-6,TRBJ1-1,TRBD1,TGTGCCAGCAGCATGACCGGGACAGGGGATGAAGCTTTCTTT,CASSMTGTGDEAFF
NA,TRBV11-2,TRBJ2-3,NA,TGTGCCAGCAGCTCCGGGACTAGCACAGATACGCAGTATTTT,CASSSGTSTDTQYF
few,TRBV7-2,TRBJ2-5,NA,TGTGCCAGCAGCTTAGTTTCATCAGGGGAGTTAGGAGAGACCCAGTACTTC,CASSLVSSGELGETQYF
few,TRBV21-1,TRBJ2-3,NA,TGTGCCAGCAGCAAACTAGCGGGGAAGTTAGATACGCAGTATTTT,CASSKLAGKLDTQYF
NA,TRBV6-5,TRBJ2-7,NA,TGTGCCAGCAGTTACTCGAACAGGGATCCCTACGAGCAGTACTTC,CASSYSNRDPYEQYF
few,TRBV27,TRBJ2-7,TRBD1,TGTGCCAGCAGTTCCCGTCGGGACAGGTCTCCCGAGCAGTACTTC,CASSSRRDRSPEQYF
NA,TRBV7-9,TRBJ2-6,NA,TGTGCCAGCAGCTTGACCTCTTCTGGGGCCAACGTCCTGACTTTC,CASSLTSSGANVLTF
few,TRBV9,TRBJ2-7,NA,TGTGCCAGCAGCGTCAGTGTCTCCTACGAGCAGTACTTC,CASSVSVSYEQYF
many,TRBV6-5,TRBJ2-3,TRBD1,TGTGCCAGCAGCCGAGGACAGGGGGCGGGGGATACGCAGTATTTT,CASSRGQGAGDTQYF